A single T cell receptor beta chain is shown here with its context. Authors' methods: Using reference gene primer amplification, nucleated cell counts were estimated. The table came from immunoSEQ multiplex PCR; TCRdb's copy has only in-frame clones and leaves some out. That table supplies the V and J calls and clone size; D and trimming were determined from the DNA. The data hold approximately 70,000 clones, with about nine tenths observed a single time. This sample was taken from a study of blood T cell repertoires in COVID-19. Study background: Samples came from the United States, Italy and Spain, spanning acute and convalescent COVID-19. T cells, B-cell-depleted T cells, or PBMCs supplied cDNA or gDNA.

The germline V gene has CDR1 SGHNT and CDR2 YYREEE (reference sequence). The CDR3 has 16 amino acids. The V and J ends lost 1 base and 0 bases respectively, with 12 bases between them. The rearrangement links TRBV5-4 to TRBJ2-3; D is ambiguous. This sequence was found in a man in his fifties with active COVID-19. The sequenced sample was peripheral blood. This CDR3 reads CASSLRVQQSTDTQYF. The CDR3 DNA follows: TGTGCCAGCAGCTTGCGGGTTCAGCAGAGCACAGATACGCAGTATTTT.